These T cell receptor beta chains were read from a single sample in a study of blood T cell repertoires in COVID-19. Data came from immunoSEQ multiplex PCR; TCRdb stores just in-frame clones and leaves some out. The sample lists around 70,000 clones; nearly 90% were seen once. Material: peripheral blood. The receptor source for this set is a man older than 75 with acute or convalescent COVID-19. Each CDR3 is given with its conserved first and last residue. D genes are given only for firm matches. Some rows have no size entry. The others give once, few or many, or a class for an expanded clone.

cdr3_nt cdr3_aa d_call v_call clone_size j_call
TGCGCCAGCAACTCAGGGGACGGCCTCAAATTCAATGAGCAGTTCTTC CASNSGDGLKFNEQFF . TRBV10-1 . TRBJ2-1
TGTGCCAGCAGCTTGGGAACGGGACTAGCGGGAGGGCCAAGGTTCTTC CASSLGTGLAGGPRFF TRBD2 TRBV5-4 . TRBJ2-1
TGTGCCAGTACCGGGGAGAACAATCAGCCCCAGCATTTT CASTGENNQPQHF . TRBV19 few TRBJ1-5
TGTGCCAGCAGTGAGGGTACAGGGAGGGGCTCTGGGGCCAACGTCCTGACTTTC CASSEGTGRGSGANVLTF . TRBV2 . TRBJ2-6
TGTGCCAGCAGCTTAGATCGGGCGGGGGGGATTAAAAACATTCAGTACTTC CASSLDRAGGIKNIQYF TRBD2 TRBV7-2 once TRBJ2-4
TGTGCCAGCACTCGCGGGACCCCCTCCTACAATGAGCAGTTCTTC CASTRGTPSYNEQFF . TRBV2 . TRBJ2-1
TGTGCCAGCAGTTACCATACGACGGCAGGGAGGCTGACTTTC CASSYHTTAGRLTF . TRBV6-2/TRBV6-3 . TRBJ2-6
TGTGCCGGATTGGAGGGGCTTGAAGCTTTCTTT CAGLEGLEAFF . TRBV2 . TRBJ1-1
TGTGCCAGCAGCTTAGGGCTCAATCAGCCCCAGCATTTT CASSLGLNQPQHF . TRBV11-2 . TRBJ1-5
TGTGCCAGCAGCCTCAGGACTAGGGCGTTTGGCACAGATACGCAGTATTTT CASSLRTRAFGTDTQYF TRBD2 TRBV3-1/TRBV3-2 . TRBJ2-3
TGTGCCAGCAGTAAAGGGGCCAATAGCAATCAGCCCCAGCATTTT CASSKGANSNQPQHF . TRBV27 . TRBJ1-5
TGTGCCAGTAGAGGGACAGGTTATGAGCAGTACTTC CASRGTGYEQYF TRBD1 TRBV19 . TRBJ2-7
TGTGCCAGCAGCTACCGGGTTGGAGCTTTCTTT CASSYRVGAFF . TRBV12-3/TRBV12-4 . TRBJ1-1
TGTGCCAGCAGTTTGGTAGCGGGAGTCACAGATACGCAGTATTTT CASSLVAGVTDTQYF TRBD2 TRBV27 . TRBJ2-3
TGTGCCAGCGGGGGGAGCGGGCAAGAGACCCAGTACTTC CASGGSGQETQYF . TRBV2 . TRBJ2-5
TGTGCCAGCAGACTAGCGGGAGCAGATACGCAGTATTTT CASRLAGADTQYF TRBD2 TRBV7-3 . TRBJ2-3
TGTGCCAGCAGCCCCCGGACTAGCGGGAGAATAGATACGCAGTATTTT CASSPRTSGRIDTQYF TRBD2 TRBV9 few TRBJ2-3
TGTGCCAGCAGCAGCAGGATATTCTCTGGAAACACCATATATTTT CASSSRIFSGNTIYF . TRBV6-5 . TRBJ1-3
TGTGCCTGGAGGGGGAAGGGGTACTATGGCTACACCTTC CAWRGKGYYGYTF . TRBV30 . TRBJ1-2
TGTGCCAGCAGCTTGACAGGGGGAATGAACACTGAAGCTTTCTTT CASSLTGGMNTEAFF TRBD1 TRBV11-2 . TRBJ1-1
TGTGCCAGCAGCCAGACCCCTGGACAGGGAAACACCATATATTTT CASSQTPGQGNTIYF . TRBV3-1/TRBV3-2 . TRBJ1-3
TGTGCCAGCAGTCCCCAGGGGGGCTTCTACAATGAGCAGTTCTTC CASSPQGGFYNEQFF . TRBV2 . TRBJ2-1
TGCGCCAGCAGCCAAGTCGGGACTAACGTGGGCAATGAGCAGTTCTTC CASSQVGTNVGNEQFF TRBD2 TRBV4-1 . TRBJ2-1
TGTGCCAGTCAAGCGACAGGGGAAGGCTACACCTTC CASQATGEGYTF TRBD1 TRBV6-5 . TRBJ1-2
TGTGCCAGCAGCCAACCTACAACAGGGGTTGGCACTGAAGCTTTCTTT CASSQPTTGVGTEAFF TRBD1 TRBV3-1/TRBV3-2 . TRBJ1-1
TGTGCCAGCAGCTCCGGGACAAATGGCTACACCTTC CASSSGTNGYTF . TRBV9 . TRBJ1-2
TGTGCCAGCAGCGTAAGTCCAGGGGGCGTCCACAATGAGCAGTTCTTC CASSVSPGGVHNEQFF TRBD1 TRBV9 . TRBJ2-1
TGTGCCAGCAGCCCTGGTGTAGATCCAGCCAAAAACATTCAGTACTTC CASSPGVDPAKNIQYF . TRBV5-4 . TRBJ2-4
TGTGCCAGCAGCGTAACCGGGGGACAAGAGACCCAGTACTTC CASSVTGGQETQYF . TRBV9 . TRBJ2-5
TGCGCCAGCAGCTTGGCCCCGACAGGTACTTTCATGAACACTGAAGCTTTCTTT CASSLAPTGTFMNTEAFF . TRBV5-1 . TRBJ1-1
TGTGCCACCAGTTCAGGCTTTGAAGCTTTCTTT CATSSGFEAFF . TRBV24-1 . TRBJ1-1
TGCGCCAGCAGTCAATCCGGGGGACAGGGGGGAATCGTCTGTTGTGGCTACACCTTC CASSQSGGQGGIVCCGYTF TRBD1 TRBV23-1 . TRBJ1-2
TGCGCCAGCAGCTTTGACCCGGCCGGGACACCAAACACTGAAGCTTTCTTT CASSFDPAGTPNTEAFF . TRBV5-1 . TRBJ1-1
TGTGCCAGCAGTCTCCTTATGAGTGCGACTAATGAAAAACTGTTTTTT CASSLLMSATNEKLFF . TRBV2 . TRBJ1-4
TGTGCCAGCAGTTGGGGACAGGGGGGTGAAAAACTGTTTTTT CASSWGQGGEKLFF TRBD1 TRBV27 . TRBJ1-4
TGTGCCAGTAAGAGGAGTTCTGAAGCTTTCTTT CASKRSSEAFF . TRBV6-5 . TRBJ1-1
TGTGCCAGCAGTGAAAGACTGCAAGAGACCCAGTACTTC CASSERLQETQYF . TRBV6-1 . TRBJ2-5
TGTGCCTGGAGCGTGACAGGGGGAGGGAAACTGTTTTTT CAWSVTGGGKLFF TRBD1 TRBV30 . TRBJ1-4
TGTGCCAGCAGTCTCCGACTGAACTACGAGCAGTACTTC CASSLRLNYEQYF . TRBV6-5 few TRBJ2-7
TGTGCCAGTTACTTGTGGTCAGGATCACCCCTCCACTTT CASYLWSGSPLHF . TRBV6-5 . TRBJ1-6
TGTGCCACCAGTGATTTGCCGAACTACGACGGGGCCAACGTCCTGACTTTC CATSDLPNYDGANVLTF . TRBV24-1 . TRBJ2-6
TGTGCCAGCAGCCTTTTCACCCAGGGAAACACTGAAGCTTTCTTT CASSLFTQGNTEAFF . TRBV11-2 . TRBJ1-1
TGTGCCAGATACCGGGACAGGGTGAGGAACGAGCAGTACTTC CARYRDRVRNEQYF . TRBV21-1 . TRBJ2-7
TGTGCCAGCAGCTTGTTACTCCAAGAGACCCAGTACTTC CASSLLLQETQYF . TRBV5-6 . TRBJ2-5
TGTGCCAGCAGCCAGGCCGGGTCCTCAGCCTACAATGAGCAGTTCTTC CASSQAGSSAYNEQFF . TRBV3-1/TRBV3-2 . TRBJ2-1
TGTGCCTGGACTAGGACAGGGGCGGGAAACACCATATATTTT CAWTRTGAGNTIYF TRBD1 TRBV30 . TRBJ1-3
TGTGCCAGCAGTGATGGGCAGATCAATCAGCCCCAGCATTTT CASSDGQINQPQHF . TRBV2 . TRBJ1-5
TGTGCCAGCAGTCATAAAGAATCAGGAAGGTCTAATGAAAAACTGTTTTTT CASSHKESGRSNEKLFF . TRBV6-6 . TRBJ1-4
TGTGCCAGCAGGGCAAATACTGAAGCTTTCTTT CASRANTEAFF . TRBV2 . TRBJ1-1
TGTGCCAGCAGCCCGAGGGGAGGTGAGCAGTTCTTC CASSPRGGEQFF . TRBV9 . TRBJ2-1
TGTGCCAGCAGTACCCACAGGGCCACTGAAGCTTTCTTT CASSTHRATEAFF . TRBV6-5 . TRBJ1-1
TGTGCCAGCAGTCCCGAAGCGGTGGCCACTGAAGCTTTCTTT CASSPEAVATEAFF . TRBV2 . TRBJ1-1
TGTGCCAGCAGTGAATTTACAGGGGATCGAGAGACCCAGTACTTC CASSEFTGDRETQYF TRBD1 TRBV6-1 . TRBJ2-5
TGTGCCAGCAGTTGGGGGGGGGTCTACGAGCAGTACTTC CASSWGGVYEQYF TRBD2 TRBV6-5 . TRBJ2-7
TGTGCCATCATGGGACAGGGGAGCTATGGCTACACCTTC CAIMGQGSYGYTF TRBD1 TRBV10-3 . TRBJ1-2
TGTGCCTCACGCGAATCTCCGGCGGGCACTGAAGCTTTCTTT CASRESPAGTEAFF . TRBV30 . TRBJ1-1
TGTGCCAGCAGCTTTAGGGCGACAGGTGCCAACACCGGGGAGCTGTTTTTT CASSFRATGANTGELFF . TRBV5-6 . TRBJ2-2
TGTGCTAGTGGTTTGGGGACAGGCCTCTACGAGCAGTACTTC CASGLGTGLYEQYF TRBD1 TRBV12-5 few TRBJ2-7
TGTGCCAGCAGCTCCCACCGACAGGGGGGCAATCAGCCCCAGCATTTT CASSSHRQGGNQPQHF TRBD1 TRBV7-3 . TRBJ1-5